Listed below are T cell receptor beta chains from one sample, sequenced in a study of cytomegalovirus exposure and HLA in healthy donors. Sequencing was performed with immunoSEQ multiplex PCR; in TCRdb, only in-frame clones are kept and a portion is missing. The sample contains 140,000 or so clones, about 89% of which appear only once. Specimen: PBMCs. These receptors originate from a man younger than 35 in good health and CMV-seronegative. Both conserved end residues are part of each CDR3. A D gene is named only where the DNA matches it firmly. Only part of the rows carry a size: once, few, many, or a class if the clone is expanded.

CASSLSGLNTDTQYF	TGTGCCAGCAGCTTGAGCGGGTTAAACACAGATACGCAGTATTTT	.	TRBJ2-3	.	TRBV5-4
CASSLRTSRNNEQFF	TGTGCCAGCAGCCTACGGACTAGCCGGAACAATGAGCAGTTCTTC	TRBD2	TRBJ2-1	.	TRBV7-9
CASSARQASNTEAFF	TGTGCCAGCAGCGCACGACAGGCCTCCAACACTGAAGCTTTCTTT	.	TRBJ1-1	.	TRBV7-2
CASSRAGLGKLFF	TGTGCCAGCAGTCGGGCAGGGTTAGGAAAACTGTTTTTT	.	TRBJ1-4	once	TRBV11-2
CASSPPGVGANTEAFF	TGTGCCAGCTCACCACCAGGGGTGGGGGCGAACACTGAAGCTTTCTTT	.	TRBJ1-1	once	TRBV18
CASKNTGNQPQHF	TGTGCCAGCAAGAACACCGGCAATCAGCCCCAGCATTTT	.	TRBJ1-5	.	TRBV2
CASSQDMWGGDEQFF	TGTGCCAGCAGCCAAGATATGTGGGGGGGAGATGAGCAGTTCTTC	TRBD2	TRBJ2-1	.	TRBV4-2
CASSSWRENVEQYF	TGTGCCAGCAGCTCGTGGCGGGAGAATGTAGAGCAGTATTTT	TRBD2	TRBJ2-3	.	TRBV7-2
CASRPGVVTDTQYF	TGCGCCAGCAGACCGGGAGTGGTCACAGATACGCAGTATTTT	.	TRBJ2-3	.	TRBV5-1
CASRTESGHYGYTF	TGTGCCAGCAGGACTGAATCGGGACATTATGGCTACACCTTC	.	TRBJ1-2	.	TRBV2
CASSPRDYHYEQYF	TGTGCCAGCAGCCCCCGGGACTACCACTACGAGCAGTACTTC	TRBD2	TRBJ2-7	.	TRBV9
CSARGGGQETQYF	TGCAGCGCCCGAGGGGGGGGACAAGAGACCCAGTACTTC	.	TRBJ2-5	.	TRBV29-1
CSGTMQTQGTGNTIYF	TGCAGTGGGACAATGCAGACTCAAGGTACTGGAAACACCATATATTTT	.	TRBJ1-3	.	TRBV29-1
CASSEETDNSPLHF	TGTGCCAGCAGTGAAGAGACAGATAATTCACCCCTCCACTTT	.	TRBJ1-6	.	TRBV2
CASSPFLPGTGDDEQYF	TGTGCCAGCTCACCCTTTCTCCCCGGGACAGGGGACGACGAGCAGTACTTC	TRBD1	TRBJ2-7	.	TRBV18
CASSAVGGLNTEAFF	TGTGCCAGCAGCGCCGTGGGGGGGTTGAACACTGAAGCTTTCTTT	.	TRBJ1-1	once	TRBV9
CASSFRTGGGNSPLHF	TGTGCCAGCAGCTTCCGGACAGGGGGCGGGAATTCACCCCTCCACTTT	TRBD1	TRBJ1-6	.	TRBV5-4
CASSVGQGETQYF	TGCGCCAGCAGCGTGGGACAGGGAGAGACCCAGTACTTC	TRBD1	TRBJ2-5	.	TRBV5-1
CASSASGIEQFF	TGTGCCAGCAGCGCTAGCGGGATCGAGCAGTTCTTC	TRBD2	TRBJ2-1	.	TRBV9
CASRPGTSGSSYNEQFF	TGTGCCAGCAGGCCCGGGACTAGCGGGAGCTCCTACAATGAGCAGTTCTTC	TRBD2	TRBJ2-1	.	TRBV7-2
CASSESWEGPNQPQHF	TGCGCCAGCAGTGAGTCGTGGGAGGGCCCCAATCAGCCCCAGCATTTT	.	TRBJ1-5	.	TRBV10-2
CASSLTRRVAGGENEQFF	TGCGCCAGCAGCCTGACGAGGAGGGTAGCGGGAGGGGAAAATGAGCAGTTCTTC	TRBD2	TRBJ2-1	.	TRBV4-1
CATGQGPYEQYF	TGTGCCACTGGACAGGGCCCCTACGAGCAGTACTTC	TRBD1	TRBJ2-7	.	TRBV15
CASSLEILPQETQYF	TGCGCCAGCAGCTTGGAAATCCTACCCCAAGAGACCCAGTACTTC	.	TRBJ2-5	.	TRBV5-1
CSVVGTGVRGYTF	TGCAGCGTTGTCGGGACAGGGGTTCGTGGCTACACCTTC	TRBD1	TRBJ1-2	.	TRBV29-1
CASKDRLARNNEQFF	TGTGCCAGCAAGGATAGACTAGCGCGAAACAATGAGCAGTTCTTC	TRBD2	TRBJ2-1	.	TRBV2
CASSSGQGASGELFF	TGCGCCAGCAGCTCGGGACAGGGGGCCTCGGGGGAGCTGTTTTTT	TRBD1	TRBJ2-2	.	TRBV5-1
CASSEGQPSTDTQYF	TGTGCCAGCAGCGAAGGACAGCCTAGCACAGATACGCAGTATTTT	.	TRBJ2-3	.	TRBV14